Below are 28 T cell receptor beta chains sequenced from a single sample in a study of blood T cells in healthy people across ages (dated by TCRdb to about 2015). Library preparation employed 5' RACE. TCRdb shows the sequencer as Illumina HiSeq 2500. A second roughly 6 to 12 cycle PCR used a sample-barcoded 5' primer and a J-beta primer mix. The public reads were reanalyzed by TCRdb: fastp trimming at Q25, MiXCR alignment, in-frame beta chains only. Entries that share a CDR3 protein sequence are merged under the most common genes and DNA. A total of 1.5 million or so distinct CDR3 sequences appear in this sample, roughly 45% of them only once. The top ten constitute 6.5% to 10% of the sample. The material sequenced was blood. These receptors all stem from a woman under 30 in good health.

The chain links TRBV4-2 to TRBJ1-1; D is unresolved. This CDR3 spans 12 amino acids. Looked up from germline, CDR1 is LGHNA and CDR2 is YNFKEQ. Trimming removed 2 bases from V and 3 bases from J, with 4 bases in between. CDR3: CASSQLDTEAFF. CDR3 DNA sequence: TGTGCCAGCAGCCAACTAGACACTGAAGCTTTCTTT.

This clonotype was detected only a few times. This chain connects TRBV7-2 to TRBJ1-2, with 12 bases lining up with TRBD1. V lost 4 bases, J lost 8 bases, and 5 bases stayed unmatched. CDR3 length: 14 residues. In germline, CDR1 is SGHTA, CDR2 FQGNSA. The CDR3 DNA follows: TGTGCCAGCAGCTCGGGACAGGGGGCCGGAGGCTACACCTTC. It is translated as CASSSGQGAGGYTF.

This clonotype has a handful of counts. The genes are TRBV4-1 and TRBJ2-3; D might be TRBD2 (5 bases). The germline CDR1 and CDR2 sequences are MGHRA and YSYEKL. The CDR3 is 16 residues long. Trimming took 0 bases from V and 1 from J, leaving 11 bases between them. The CDR3, as DNA: TGCGCCAGCAGCCAAGATCGGGCAGCGGGCACAGATACGCAGTATTTT. Its protein is CASSQDRAAGTDTQYF.

The chain employs TRBV10-3 and TRBJ2-3; D not resolved. The length of the CDR3 is 12 residues. The germline gives CDR1 ENHRY, CDR2 SYGVKD. Trimming left V 10 bases short and J 1 base short, with 9 bases between. The DNA of the CDR3 is TGTGCCACCGCAGACCGCACAGATACGCAGTATTTT. It encodes CATADRTDTQYF.

This chain links TRBV5-5 with TRBJ1-4; D might be TRBD1 (6 bases). The V gene's germline CDR1 is SGHKS and CDR2 YYEKEE (reference sequence). With 0 bases removed from V and 4 bases from J, the gap between germline ends came to 7 bases. The CDR3 contains 14 residues. The CDR3 is CASSLEDSNEKLFF. DNA of the CDR3: TGTGCCAGCAGCTTGGAGGACAGTAATGAAAAACTGTTTTTT.

The J gene is TRBJ2-1, the V gene TRBV24-1; 7 nucleotides match TRBD1. Judging by the DNA end, TRBJ2-7 fits better; the J call may be wrong. The CDR3 loop spans 16 amino acids. Looked up from germline, CDR1 is KGHDR and CDR2 is SFDVKD. The CDR3 reads CATSDPGQSSYNEQYF. CDR3 DNA sequence: TGTGCCACCAGTGACCCGGGACAGAGCTCCTACAATGAGCAGTACTTC.

V and J are TRBV7-8 and TRBJ1-4; D is perhaps TRBD1 (6 bases). Germline CDR1 SGHVS, CDR2 FQNEAQ. The germline V and J ends were trimmed by 1 base and 7 bases, with 13 bases remaining between them. CDR3 size: 15 residues. The CDR3 is CASSLGGGAAEKLFF. CDR3 nucleotides: TGTGCCAGCAGCTTAGGAGGGGGGGCGGCTGAAAAACTGTTTTTT.

This chain connects TRBV4-1 to TRBJ2-1, with 15 bases that match TRBD2. With V trimmed by 4 bases and J by 3 bases, 13 bases remained unmatched. The CDR3 has 20 residues. Germline lookup yields CDR1 MGHRA and CDR2 YSYEKL. CDR3 amino acids: CASSPLPGTSGGTLYNEQFF. The DNA for the CDR3 is TGCGCCAGCAGCCCCCTCCCAGGGACTAGCGGGGGGACTCTCTACAATGAGCAGTTCTTC.

The genes are TRBV11-2 and TRBJ2-7; TRBD2 might be the D (6 bases). The CDR3 sequence is 14 residues long. V was clipped by 6 bases and J by 2 bases, with 14 bases between them. Germline assignment: CDR1 SGHAT and CDR2 FQNNGV. The CDR3 DNA is TGTGCCAGCAGTCCCATAGCGGATCCCTACGAGCAGTACTTC. The encoded protein is CASSPIADPYEQYF.

This clonotype was observed many times. The chain combines TRBV20-1 with TRBJ2-7; D assignment may be TRBD1 or TRBD2 (5 bases each). The CDR3 consists of 15 residues. Germline V CDR1 and CDR2: DFQATT, SNEGSKA (reference sequence). Between the trimmed V and J ends, which lost 6 bases and 4 bases, there was a span of 22 bases. DNA of the CDR3: TGCAGTGCCCCTCGGGGCGGGCAGGGAAGGTACGAGCAGTACTTC. Protein product: CSAPRGGQGRYEQYF.

The rearrangement joins TRBV6-5 to TRBJ2-7; tentatively, D is TRBD1 or TRBD2 (6 bases each). This CDR3 is 14 amino acids long. Germline CDR1 MNHEY, CDR2 SVGAGI. Trimming took off 6 bases at V and 0 bases at J, with 12 bases between the two ends. CDR3 bases: TGTGCCAGCAGCCCAAAGGGGGGCTCCTACGAGCAGTACTTC. It codes for CASSPKGGSYEQYF.

Note on this clonotype: This may stem from a read error, because a much larger clone lies one nucleotide away. The chain has TRBV7-2 and TRBJ2-1; tentatively, D is TRBD2 (7 bases). Matching the DNA end better, TRBJ2-7 makes the J call doubtful. CDR3 length: 16 residues. Germline V gene sequence: CDR1 SGHTA, CDR2 FQGNSA. CDR3 bases: TGTGCCAGCAGCCGACGACCGGGGGGCGGGAACAATGAGCAGTACTTC. Encoded protein: CASSRRPGGGNNEQYF.

This clonotype was found many times. This chain connects TRBV6-5 to TRBJ1-2; TRBD1 matches at 7 bases. V lost 6 bases and J lost 6; bases outside the gene matches: 7. Per the germline V gene, CDR1 is MNHEY and CDR2 is SVGAGI. This CDR3 is built from 13 residues. The DNA for the CDR3 is TGTGCCAGCAGCCCCGGAGGGGGCGATGGCTACACCTTC. Amino acid sequence: CASSPGGGDGYTF.

In the case of this clonotype: Just one base apart from a much larger clone, this may be a read error. This chain links TRBV7-2 with TRBJ2-7; D is undetermined. The J call may be mistaken, given a closer DNA end match to TRBJ2-5. Germline-derived CDR1 and CDR2 are SGHTA and FQGNSA. The CDR3 runs to 13 residues. The DNA for the CDR3 is TGTACCAGCAGCCCCCGAATGGGGGAGACCCAGTACTTC. Protein sequence: CTSSPRMGETQYF.

This clonotype was observed a few times. DNA of the CDR3: TGTGCCAGCAGTTCCAGGCACGAGCAGTACTTC. It codes for CASSSRHEQYF. The chain joins TRBV27 to TRBJ2-7; D ambiguous. The germline gives CDR1 MNHEY, CDR2 SMNVEV (reference sequence). Trimming removed 4 bases at V and 5 bases at J, with 6 bases between. The CDR3 has 11 residues.

This rearrangement joins TRBV5-1 to TRBJ2-1; D is ambiguous. V lost 4 bases to trimming and J lost 9 bases, with 20 bases between them. Per the germline V gene, CDR1 is SGHRS and CDR2 is YFSETQ. The CDR3 spans 15 residues. CDR3 residues: CASSLNRAGPFEQFF. CDR3 nucleotide sequence: TGCGCCAGCAGCCTAAATAGGGCCGGACCCTTTGAGCAGTTCTTC.

This clonotype occurred a few times. The genes are TRBV25-1 and TRBJ1-2, with 9 bases lining up with TRBD1. V gave up 4 bases and J gave up 5 bases; unmatched junction bases: 5. Germline-derived CDR1 and CDR2 are MGHDK and SYGVNS. The CDR3 loop spans 14 amino acids. The CDR3 is CASSVPGQGYGYTF. The CDR3 bases are TGTGCCAGCAGTGTTCCGGGACAGGGATATGGCTACACCTTC.

Points on this clonotype: At one of its ends the junction is not consistent with the germline gene, which may arise from a read error. The CDR3 nucleotides read TGTGCCAACAGTTTCCGGGACAGTACAGATACGCAGTATTTT. Protein product: CANSFRDSTDTQYF. This chain joins TRBV27 and TRBJ2-3, with TRBD1 matching over 7 bases. The CDR3 spans 14 residues. CDR1 and CDR2 (germline): MNHEY, SMNVEV (reference sequence).

The chain links TRBV2 to TRBJ2-2; 9 positions agree with TRBD2. CDR3 length: 15 amino acids. V was pared by 7 bases and J by 7 bases, with 10 bases of the junction left unmatched. The germline gives CDR1 SNHLY, CDR2 FYNNEI. This chain's CDR3 is CASIRRGGPGGELFF. The CDR3 nucleotides are TGTGCCAGCATAAGGCGGGGGGGCCCCGGCGGGGAGCTGTTTTTT.

This sequence joins TRBV7-9 and TRBJ2-2, with 10 bases identical to TRBD2. Germline V gives CDR1 SEHNR, CDR2 FQNEAQ (reference sequence). Trimming took 2 bases from V and 5 from J; bases not matched to a gene: 14. The CDR3 has 19 residues. The DNA for the CDR3 is TGTGCCAGCAGCTTAAGGGCTGGTGAGCGGGAGGGCCGGACCGGGGAGCTGTTTTTT. Protein product: CASSLRAGEREGRTGELFF.

The chain uses TRBV7-2 and TRBJ2-1; no clear D gene. The ends were cut back, 0 bases at V and 9 bases at J, with 6 bases in the middle. The V gene's germline CDR1 is SGHTA and CDR2 FQGNSA. CDR3 length equals 12 residues. CDR3 residues: CASSLAVGEQFF. Written as DNA, the CDR3 is TGTGCCAGCAGCTTAGCGGTGGGTGAGCAGTTCTTC. Full variable domain (remainder filled in from reference TRBV7-2 and TRBJ2-1): GAGVSQSPSNKVTEKGKDVELRCDPISGHTALYWYRQSLGQGLEFLIYFQGNSAPDKSGLPSDRFSAERTGGSVSTLTIQRTQQEDSAVYLCASSLAVGEQFFGPGTRLTVL.

The chain is built from TRBV20-1 and TRBJ1-6, with no clear D. Germline V lookup: CDR1 DFQATT, CDR2 SNEGSKA (reference sequence). The CDR3 totals 17 residues. V lost 3 bases to trimming and J lost 0 bases, with 15 bases between them. The CDR3 loop is CSARATQSSSYNSPLHF. The CDR3 DNA reads TGCAGTGCTAGGGCAACACAGAGCAGCTCCTATAATTCACCCCTCCACTTT.

This clonotype was recorded only once. The chain uses TRBV5-4 and TRBJ1-2, with 8 bases that match TRBD1. The V and J ends lost 5 bases and 1 base, in that order; junction bases with no gene match: 7. Per the germline V gene, CDR1 is SGHNT and CDR2 is YYREEE (reference sequence). This CDR3 is built from 15 residues. The CDR3 loop reads CASSPQDRVNYGYTF. The CDR3 coding sequence is TGTGCCAGCAGTCCCCAGGACAGGGTTAACTATGGCTACACCTTC.

This clonotype was detected only a few times. This chain joins TRBV27 and TRBJ2-3; weak D call: TRBD1 (5 bases). V lost 3 bases and J lost 8, with 12 bases in between. The CDR3 sequence is 13 residues long. From germline, CDR1 is MNHEY and CDR2 SMNVEV (reference sequence). CDR3 region: CASSLVGLGTQYF. The CDR3 DNA reads TGTGCCAGCAGTTTGGTGGGGCTTGGTACGCAGTATTTT.

The CDR3 region has the DNA TGCGCCAGCAGCTTATACCGTGGAGGCGGGGAGCTGTTTTTT. Its protein product is CASSLYRGGGELFF. This chain connects TRBV5-1 to TRBJ2-2, with D perhaps TRBD2 (5 bases). Between the trimmed V and J ends, which lost 2 bases and 7 bases, there was a span of 12 bases. Germline CDR1 and CDR2: SGHRS and YFSETQ. This CDR3 comprises 14 residues.

A few counts support this clonotype. The rearrangement joins TRBV5-1 to TRBJ2-1; 14 nucleotides match TRBD2. Unmatched junction bases numbered 13, after V lost 2 bases and J lost 9 bases. The CDR3 contains 18 residues. The germline V gene has CDR1 SGHRS and CDR2 YFSETQ. CDR3 amino acids: CASSLWTSGGPLLREQFF. The DNA for the CDR3 is TGCGCCAGCAGCTTATGGACTAGCGGGGGGCCCCTATTACGTGAGCAGTTCTTC.

The chain joins TRBV6-6 to TRBJ2-3; 9 bases are a match to TRBD1. V gave up 7 bases and J gave up 4 bases; unmatched junction bases: 9. Germline-derived CDR1 and CDR2 are MNHNY and SVGAGI (reference sequence). CDR3 size: 15 residues. The chain's CDR3 is CASKNRDRDPDTQYF. CDR3 coding DNA: TGTGCCAGCAAGAACCGGGACAGGGACCCAGATACGCAGTATTTT.

This rearrangement joins TRBV29-1 to TRBJ2-1; possibly TRBD2 for D (5 bases). TRBJ2-7 explains the end of the DNA better; the J call may be wrong. Looked up from germline, CDR1 is SQVTM and CDR2 is ANQGSEA. The CDR3 has 14 residues. CDR3 coding DNA: TGCAGCGTTGACTTCGGGGAGACCTACAATGAGCAGTACTTC. It specifies CSVDFGETYNEQYF.